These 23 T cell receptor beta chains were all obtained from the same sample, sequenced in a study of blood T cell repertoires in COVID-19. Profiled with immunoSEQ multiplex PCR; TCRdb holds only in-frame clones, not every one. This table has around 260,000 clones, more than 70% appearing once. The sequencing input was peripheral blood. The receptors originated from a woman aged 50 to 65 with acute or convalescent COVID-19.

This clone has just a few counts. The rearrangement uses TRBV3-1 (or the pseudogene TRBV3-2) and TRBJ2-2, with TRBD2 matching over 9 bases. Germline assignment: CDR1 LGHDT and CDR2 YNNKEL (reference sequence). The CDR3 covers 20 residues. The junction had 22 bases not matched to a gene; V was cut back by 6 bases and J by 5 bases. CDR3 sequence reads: CASSHTHIRLGGRETGELFF. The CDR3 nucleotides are TGTGCCAGCAGTCATACCCATATCAGGCTTGGCGGGAGGGAGACCGGGGAGCTGTTTTTT.

DNA of the CDR3: TGTGCCAGCAGCTCCTGGGGGCCCTACGAGCAGTACTTC. It codes for CASSSWGPYEQYF. The chain employs TRBV7-2 and TRBJ2-7, with D possibly matching TRBD1 (6 bases). V lost 4 bases to trimming and J lost 2 bases, with 9 bases between them. The CDR3 runs 13 residues. The germline gives CDR1 SGHTA, CDR2 FQGNSA.

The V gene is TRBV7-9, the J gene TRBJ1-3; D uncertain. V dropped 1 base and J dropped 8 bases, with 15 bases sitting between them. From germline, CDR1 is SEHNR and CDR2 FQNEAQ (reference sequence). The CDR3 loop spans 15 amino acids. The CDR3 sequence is CASSLGARPRDTIYF. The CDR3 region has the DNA TGTGCCAGCAGCTTAGGAGCGCGACCGCGGGACACCATATATTTT.

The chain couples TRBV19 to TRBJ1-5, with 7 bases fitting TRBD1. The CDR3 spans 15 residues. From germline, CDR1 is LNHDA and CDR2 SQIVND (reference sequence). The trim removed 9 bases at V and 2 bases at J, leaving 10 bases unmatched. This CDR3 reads CASQETGRRNQPQHF. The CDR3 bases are TGTGCCAGCCAGGAGACAGGGAGACGCAATCAGCCCCAGCATTTT.

The CDR3 here is CASSFRGGREQYF. As DNA, the CDR3 is TGTGCCAGCAGCTTCAGGGGTGGTAGGGAGCAGTACTTC. V gene TRBV7-9 combines with J gene TRBJ2-7; D may be TRBD1 (6 bases). Between the trimmed V and J ends, which lost 3 bases and 7 bases, there was a span of 13 bases. The CDR3 runs to 13 residues. Germline V gene lookup returns CDR1 SEHNR and CDR2 FQNEAQ (reference sequence).

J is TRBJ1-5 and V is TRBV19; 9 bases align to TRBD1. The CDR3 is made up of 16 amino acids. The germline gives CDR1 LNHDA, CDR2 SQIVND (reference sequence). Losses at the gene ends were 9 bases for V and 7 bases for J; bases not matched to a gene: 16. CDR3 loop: CASIDRDRARRQPQHF. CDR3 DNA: TGTGCCAGCATCGACCGGGACAGGGCGCGGAGACAGCCCCAGCATTTT.

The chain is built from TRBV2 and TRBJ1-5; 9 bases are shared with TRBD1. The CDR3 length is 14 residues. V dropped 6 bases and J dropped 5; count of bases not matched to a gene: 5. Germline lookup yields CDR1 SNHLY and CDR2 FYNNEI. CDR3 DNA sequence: TGTGCCAGCAGCCTGACAGGGGGAGATCAGCCCCAGCATTTT. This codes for CASSLTGGDQPQHF.

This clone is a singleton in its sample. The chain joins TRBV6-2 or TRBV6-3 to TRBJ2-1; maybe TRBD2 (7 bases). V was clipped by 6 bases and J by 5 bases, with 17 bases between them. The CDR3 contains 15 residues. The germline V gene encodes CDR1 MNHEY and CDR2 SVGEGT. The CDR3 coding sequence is TGTGCCAGCAGCGACAGGTCTAGCGGAAACAATGAGCAGTTCTTC. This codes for CASSDRSSGNNEQFF.

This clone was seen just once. In DNA form, the CDR3 reads TGTGCCAGCAGCTCTCGAGCGGGGGGAACCTACAATGAGCAGTTCTTC. It yields the protein CASSSRAGGTYNEQFF. The chain couples TRBV7-8 to TRBJ2-1; 9 nucleotides agree with TRBD2. The germline V gene has CDR1 SGHVS and CDR2 FQNEAQ. Trimming cost V 4 bases and J 2 bases; bases outside gene matches: 6. This CDR3 spans 16 amino acids.

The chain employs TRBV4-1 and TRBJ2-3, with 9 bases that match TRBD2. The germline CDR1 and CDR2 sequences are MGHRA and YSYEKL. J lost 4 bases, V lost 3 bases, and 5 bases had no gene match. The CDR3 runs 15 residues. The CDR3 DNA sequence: TGCGCCAGCAGCCAGGGACTAGCTTCGTCAGATACGCAGTATTTT. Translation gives CASSQGLASSDTQYF.

CDR3 nucleotides: TGTGCCAGCAGGGAGGGCGCTGGTAATTCACCCCTCCACTTT. Protein sequence: CASREGAGNSPLHF. The chain combines TRBV28 with TRBJ1-6; unclear D gene. The CDR3 loop spans 14 amino acids. Per germline, CDR1 MDHEN and CDR2 SYDVKM. Between the trimmed V and J ends, which lost 6 bases and 6 bases, there was a span of 12 bases.

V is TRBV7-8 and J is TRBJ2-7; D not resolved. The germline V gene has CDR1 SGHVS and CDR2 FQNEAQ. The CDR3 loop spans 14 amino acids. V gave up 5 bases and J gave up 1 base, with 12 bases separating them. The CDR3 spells CASSPGSGSYEQYF. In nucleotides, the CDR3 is TGTGCCAGCAGCCCTGGATCCGGGTCCTACGAGCAGTACTTC.

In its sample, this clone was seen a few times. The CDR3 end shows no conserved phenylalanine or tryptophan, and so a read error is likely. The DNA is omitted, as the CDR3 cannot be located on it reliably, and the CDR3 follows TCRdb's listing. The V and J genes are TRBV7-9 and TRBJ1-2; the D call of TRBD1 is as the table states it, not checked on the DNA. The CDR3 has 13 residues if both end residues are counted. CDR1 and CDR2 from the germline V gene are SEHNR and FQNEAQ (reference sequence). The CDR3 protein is CASSFAQGAFPTI.

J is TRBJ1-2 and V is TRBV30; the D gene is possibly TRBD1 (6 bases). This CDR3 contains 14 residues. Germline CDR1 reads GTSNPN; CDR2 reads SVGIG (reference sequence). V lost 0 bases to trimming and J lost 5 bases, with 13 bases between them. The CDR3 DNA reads TGTGCCTGGAGTGTAGTACAGGGAAAGTATGGCTACACCTTC. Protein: CAWSVVQGKYGYTF.

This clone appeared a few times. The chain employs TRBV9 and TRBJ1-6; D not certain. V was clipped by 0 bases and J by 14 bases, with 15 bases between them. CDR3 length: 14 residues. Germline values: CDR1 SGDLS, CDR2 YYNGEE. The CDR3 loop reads CASSVGLSFMALHF. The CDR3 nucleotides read TGTGCCAGCAGCGTAGGGCTGTCTTTTATGGCCCTCCACTTT.

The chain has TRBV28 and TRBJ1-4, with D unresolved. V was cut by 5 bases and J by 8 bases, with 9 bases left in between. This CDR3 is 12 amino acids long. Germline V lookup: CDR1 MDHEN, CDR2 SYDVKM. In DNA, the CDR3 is TGTGCCAGCAGTCCCCAAGAGGAAAAACTGTTTTTT. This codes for CASSPQEEKLFF.

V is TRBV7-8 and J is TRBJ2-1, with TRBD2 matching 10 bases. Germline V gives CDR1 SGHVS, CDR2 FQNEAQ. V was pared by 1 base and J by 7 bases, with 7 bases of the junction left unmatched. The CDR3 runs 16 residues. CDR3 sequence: CASSLGASGRGNEQFF. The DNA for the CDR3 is TGTGCCAGCAGCTTAGGAGCTAGCGGGAGAGGTAATGAGCAGTTCTTC. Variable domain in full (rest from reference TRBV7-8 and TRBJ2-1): GAGVSQSPRYKVAKRGQDVALRCDPISGHVSLFWYQQALGQGPEFLTYFQNEAQLDKSGLPSDRFFAERPEGSVSTLKIQRTQQEDSAVYLCASSLGASGRGNEQFFGPGTRLTVL.

In DNA, the CDR3 is TGTGCCAGCAGTTTACTGGGACTAGCGCCGAGCACAGATACGCAGTATTTT. Translated: CASSLLGLAPSTDTQYF. The genes are TRBV27 and TRBJ2-3; 10 nucleotides align to TRBD2. Trimming took 2 bases from V and 0 from J; bases not matched to a gene: 5. The CDR3 is 17 residues long. The germline CDR1 and CDR2 sequences are MNHEY and SMNVEV (reference sequence).

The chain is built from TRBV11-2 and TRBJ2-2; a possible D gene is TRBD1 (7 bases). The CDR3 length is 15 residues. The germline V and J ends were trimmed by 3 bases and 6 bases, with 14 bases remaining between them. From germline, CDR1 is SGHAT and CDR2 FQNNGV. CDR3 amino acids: CASSFTAGGSGELFF. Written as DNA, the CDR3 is TGTGCCAGCAGCTTCACGGCAGGGGGGTCCGGGGAGCTGTTTTTT.

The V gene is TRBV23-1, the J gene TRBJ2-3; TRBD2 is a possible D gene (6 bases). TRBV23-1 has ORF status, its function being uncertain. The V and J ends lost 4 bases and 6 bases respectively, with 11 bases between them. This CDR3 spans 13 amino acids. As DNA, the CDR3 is TGCGCCAGCAGTCCGGGGGATTTGGATACGCAGTATTTT. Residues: CASSPGDLDTQYF.

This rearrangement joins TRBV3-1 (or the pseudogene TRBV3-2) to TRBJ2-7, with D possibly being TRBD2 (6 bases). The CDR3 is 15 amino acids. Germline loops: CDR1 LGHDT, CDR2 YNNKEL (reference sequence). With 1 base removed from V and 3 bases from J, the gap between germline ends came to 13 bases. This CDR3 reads CASSQAGAGDYEQYF. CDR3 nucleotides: TGTGCCAGCAGCCAAGCTGGAGCGGGTGACTACGAGCAGTACTTC.

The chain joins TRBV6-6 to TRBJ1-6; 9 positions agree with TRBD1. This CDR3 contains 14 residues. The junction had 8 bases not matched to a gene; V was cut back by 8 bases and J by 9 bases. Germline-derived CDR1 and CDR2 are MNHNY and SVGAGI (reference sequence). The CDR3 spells CASWTDRGRSPLHF. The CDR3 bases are TGTGCCAGCTGGACGGACAGGGGACGTTCACCCCTCCACTTT.

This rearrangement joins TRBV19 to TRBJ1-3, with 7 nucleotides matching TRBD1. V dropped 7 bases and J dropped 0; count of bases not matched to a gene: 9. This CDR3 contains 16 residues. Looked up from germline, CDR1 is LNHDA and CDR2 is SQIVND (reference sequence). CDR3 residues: CASTPSGTASGNTIYF. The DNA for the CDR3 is TGTGCCAGTACCCCTTCCGGGACAGCCTCTGGAAACACCATATATTTT.